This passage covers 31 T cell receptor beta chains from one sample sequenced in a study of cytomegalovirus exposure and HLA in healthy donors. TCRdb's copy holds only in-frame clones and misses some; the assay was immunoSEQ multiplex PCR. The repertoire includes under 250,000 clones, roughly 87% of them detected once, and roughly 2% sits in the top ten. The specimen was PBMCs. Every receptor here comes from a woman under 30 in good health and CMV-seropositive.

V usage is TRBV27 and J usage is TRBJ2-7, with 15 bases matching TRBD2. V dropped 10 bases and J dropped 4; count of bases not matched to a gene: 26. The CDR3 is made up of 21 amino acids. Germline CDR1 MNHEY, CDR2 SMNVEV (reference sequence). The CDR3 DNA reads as TGTGCCACCATATCTGTTTCGAGACCGGGACTAGCGGGAGGAAACCTTTACGAGCAGTACTTC. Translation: CATISVSRPGLAGGNLYEQYF.

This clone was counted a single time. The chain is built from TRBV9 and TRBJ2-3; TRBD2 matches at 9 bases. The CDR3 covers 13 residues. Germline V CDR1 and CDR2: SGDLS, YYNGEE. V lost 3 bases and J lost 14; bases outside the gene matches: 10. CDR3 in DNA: TGTGCCAGCAGCGCCACAAGCGGGGGGCTCGGGTATTTT. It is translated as CASSATSGGLGYF.

The CDR3 DNA reads TGTGCCAGCAGCAAAGGGGACAGGGTCTCCTACGAGCAGTACTTC. Its translation: CASSKGDRVSYEQYF. V is TRBV9 and J is TRBJ2-7; TRBD1 aligns across 9 bases. This CDR3 region has 15 residues. The J segment lost 0 bases and the V segment lost 4 bases, leaving 5 bases of the junction unmatched. Germline CDR1 reads SGDLS; CDR2 reads YYNGEE.

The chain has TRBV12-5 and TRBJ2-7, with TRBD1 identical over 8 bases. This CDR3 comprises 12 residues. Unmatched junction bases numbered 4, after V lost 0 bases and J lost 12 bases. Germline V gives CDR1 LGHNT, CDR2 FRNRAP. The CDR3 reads CASGLVRDRTYF. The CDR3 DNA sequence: TGTGCTAGTGGTTTGGTCCGGGACAGGACGTACTTC.

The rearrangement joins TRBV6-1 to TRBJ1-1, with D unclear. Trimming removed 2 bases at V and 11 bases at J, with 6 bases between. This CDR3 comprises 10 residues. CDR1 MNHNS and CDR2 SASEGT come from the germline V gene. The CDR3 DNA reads TGTGCCAGCAGTGAATGGAGGGCTTTCTTT. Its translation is CASSEWRAFF.

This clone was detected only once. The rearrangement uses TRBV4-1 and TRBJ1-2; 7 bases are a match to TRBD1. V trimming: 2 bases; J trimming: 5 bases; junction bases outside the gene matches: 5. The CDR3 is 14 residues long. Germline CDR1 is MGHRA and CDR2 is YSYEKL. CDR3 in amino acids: CASSQRQGPYGYTF. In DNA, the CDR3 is TGCGCCAGCAGCCAAAGACAGGGCCCTTATGGCTACACCTTC.

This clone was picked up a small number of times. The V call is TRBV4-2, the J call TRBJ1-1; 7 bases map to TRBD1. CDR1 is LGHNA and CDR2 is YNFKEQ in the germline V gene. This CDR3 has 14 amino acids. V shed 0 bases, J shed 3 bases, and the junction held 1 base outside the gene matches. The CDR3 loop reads CASSQETGYTEAFF. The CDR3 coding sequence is TGTGCCAGCAGCCAAGAGACAGGGTACACTGAAGCTTTCTTT.

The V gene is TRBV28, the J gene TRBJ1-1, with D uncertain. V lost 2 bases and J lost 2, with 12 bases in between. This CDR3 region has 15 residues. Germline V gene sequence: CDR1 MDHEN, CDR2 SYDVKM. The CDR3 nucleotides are TGTGCCAGCAGTTTACCAGGATCGGGAAACACTGAAGCTTTCTTT. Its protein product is CASSLPGSGNTEAFF.

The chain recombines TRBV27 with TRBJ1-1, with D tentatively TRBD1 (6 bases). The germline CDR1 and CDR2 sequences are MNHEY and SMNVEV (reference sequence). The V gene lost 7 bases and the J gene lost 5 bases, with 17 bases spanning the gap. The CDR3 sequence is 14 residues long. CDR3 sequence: CASNLQGSGTEAFF. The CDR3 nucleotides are TGTGCCAGCAATTTGCAGGGGTCAGGGACTGAAGCTTTCTTT.

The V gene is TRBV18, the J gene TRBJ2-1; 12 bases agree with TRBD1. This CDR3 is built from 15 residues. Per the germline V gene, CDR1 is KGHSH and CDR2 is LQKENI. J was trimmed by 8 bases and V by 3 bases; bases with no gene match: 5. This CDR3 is CASSPPGQGAYEQFF. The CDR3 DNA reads TGTGCCAGCTCACCGCCGGGACAGGGGGCCTATGAGCAGTTCTTC. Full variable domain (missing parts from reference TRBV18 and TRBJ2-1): NAGVMQNPRHLVRRRGQEARLRCSPMKGHSHVYWYRQLPEEGLKFMVYLQKENIIDESGMPKERFSAEFPKEGPSILRIQQVVRGDSAAYFCASSPPGQGAYEQFFGPGTRLTVL.

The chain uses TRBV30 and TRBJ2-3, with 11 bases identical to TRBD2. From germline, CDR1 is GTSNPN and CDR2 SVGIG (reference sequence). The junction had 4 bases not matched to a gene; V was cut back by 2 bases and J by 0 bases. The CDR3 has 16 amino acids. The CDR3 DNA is TGTGCCTGGAGTACTCGACTAGCGGGAAGCACAGATACGCAGTATTTT. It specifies CAWSTRLAGSTDTQYF.

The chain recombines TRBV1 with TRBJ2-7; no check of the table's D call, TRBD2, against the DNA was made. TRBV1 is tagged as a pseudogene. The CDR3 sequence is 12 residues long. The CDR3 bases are TGCACCAGCAGCCAATCTTTCTACGAGCAGTACTTC. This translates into CTSSQSFYEQYF.

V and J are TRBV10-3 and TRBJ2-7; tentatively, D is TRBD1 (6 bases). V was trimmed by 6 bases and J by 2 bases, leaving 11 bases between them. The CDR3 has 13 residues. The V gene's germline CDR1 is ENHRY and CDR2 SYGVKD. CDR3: CAIRPDRTYEQYF. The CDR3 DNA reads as TGTGCCATCAGACCGGACAGAACCTACGAGCAGTACTTC.

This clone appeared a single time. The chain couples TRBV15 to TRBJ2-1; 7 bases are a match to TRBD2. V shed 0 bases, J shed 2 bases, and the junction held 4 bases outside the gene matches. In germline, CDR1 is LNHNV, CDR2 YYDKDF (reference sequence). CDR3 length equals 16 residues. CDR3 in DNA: TGTGCCACCAGCAGAGAAGGCGGGGGTGCCTACAATGAGCAGTTCTTC. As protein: CATSREGGGAYNEQFF.

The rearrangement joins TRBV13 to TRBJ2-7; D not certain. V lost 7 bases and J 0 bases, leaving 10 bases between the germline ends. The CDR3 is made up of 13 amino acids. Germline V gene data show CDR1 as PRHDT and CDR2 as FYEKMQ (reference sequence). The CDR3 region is CASMGVDSYEQYF. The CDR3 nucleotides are TGTGCCAGCATGGGCGTAGACTCCTACGAGCAGTACTTC.

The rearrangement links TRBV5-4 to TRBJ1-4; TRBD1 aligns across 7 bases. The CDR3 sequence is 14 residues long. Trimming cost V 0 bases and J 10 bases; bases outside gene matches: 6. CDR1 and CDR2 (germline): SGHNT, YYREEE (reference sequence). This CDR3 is CASSLEQGMRKLFF. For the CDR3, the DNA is TGTGCCAGCAGCTTGGAACAGGGGATGAGAAAACTGTTTTTT.

The CDR3 DNA follows: TGTGCCAGCAGCTTTGCCGGAAGGGGGGGCGAGCAGTACTTC. This gives the protein CASSFAGRGGEQYF. V usage is TRBV7-8 and J usage is TRBJ2-7; a possible D gene is TRBD2 (7 bases). Trimming removed 3 bases from V and 6 bases from J, with 15 bases in between. CDR1 is SGHVS, CDR2 FQNEAQ, per germline. The CDR3 loop spans 14 amino acids.

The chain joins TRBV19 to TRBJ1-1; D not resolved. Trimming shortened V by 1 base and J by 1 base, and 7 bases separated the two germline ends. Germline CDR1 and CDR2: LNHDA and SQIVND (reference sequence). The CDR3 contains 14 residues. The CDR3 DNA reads TGTGCCAGTAGTATAGTTACAAGGAACACTGAAGCTTTCTTT. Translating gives CASSIVTRNTEAFF.

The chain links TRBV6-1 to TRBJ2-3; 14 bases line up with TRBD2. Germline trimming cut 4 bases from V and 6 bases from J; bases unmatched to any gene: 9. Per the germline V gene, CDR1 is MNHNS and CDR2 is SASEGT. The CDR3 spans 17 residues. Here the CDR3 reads CASSALTSGRARDTQYF. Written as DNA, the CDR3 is TGTGCCAGCAGTGCCCTGACTAGCGGGAGGGCTCGGGATACGCAGTATTTT.

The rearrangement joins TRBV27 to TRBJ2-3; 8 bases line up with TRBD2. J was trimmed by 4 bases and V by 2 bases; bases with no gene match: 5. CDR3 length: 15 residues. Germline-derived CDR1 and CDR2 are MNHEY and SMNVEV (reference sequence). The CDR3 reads CASSLNGRAADTQYF. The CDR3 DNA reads TGTGCCAGCAGTTTAAACGGGAGGGCCGCAGATACGCAGTATTTT.

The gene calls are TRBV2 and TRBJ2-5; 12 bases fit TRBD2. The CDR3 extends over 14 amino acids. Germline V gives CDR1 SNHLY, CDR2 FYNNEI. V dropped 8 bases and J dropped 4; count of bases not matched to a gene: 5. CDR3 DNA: TGTGCCAGCCAGACTAGCGGGAGTCGAGAGACCCAGTACTTC. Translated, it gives CASQTSGSRETQYF.

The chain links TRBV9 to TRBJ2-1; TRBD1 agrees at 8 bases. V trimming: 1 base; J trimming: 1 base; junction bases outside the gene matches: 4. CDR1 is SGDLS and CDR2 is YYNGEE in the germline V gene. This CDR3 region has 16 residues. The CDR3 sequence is CASSVSGGISYNEQFF. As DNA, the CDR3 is TGTGCCAGCAGCGTATCAGGGGGCATATCCTACAATGAGCAGTTCTTC.

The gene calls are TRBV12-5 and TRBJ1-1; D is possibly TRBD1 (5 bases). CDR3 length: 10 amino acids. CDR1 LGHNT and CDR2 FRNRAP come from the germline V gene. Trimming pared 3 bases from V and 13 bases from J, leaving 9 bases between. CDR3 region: CASGFPGHFF. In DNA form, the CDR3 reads TGTGCTAGTGGTTTTCCCGGACATTTCTTT.

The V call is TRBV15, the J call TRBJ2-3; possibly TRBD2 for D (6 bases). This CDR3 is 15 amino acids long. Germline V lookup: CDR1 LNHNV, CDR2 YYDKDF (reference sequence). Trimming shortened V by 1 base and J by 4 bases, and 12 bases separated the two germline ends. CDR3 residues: CATSRGGGVPDTQYF. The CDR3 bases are TGTGCCACCAGCAGAGGTGGCGGGGTCCCAGATACGCAGTATTTT.

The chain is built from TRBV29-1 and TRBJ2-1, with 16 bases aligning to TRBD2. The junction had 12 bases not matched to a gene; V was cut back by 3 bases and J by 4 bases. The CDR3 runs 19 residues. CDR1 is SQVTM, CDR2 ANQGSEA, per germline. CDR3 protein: CSVDGIPGLAGGPYNEQFF. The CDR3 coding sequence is TGCAGCGTTGATGGGATACCGGGACTAGCGGGAGGGCCTTACAATGAGCAGTTCTTC.

The CDR3 DNA is TGTGCCATCAGTGAGTCGTCGGGACTAGTCATCGACAATGAGCAGTTCTTC. Encoded protein: CAISESSGLVIDNEQFF. The chain uses TRBV10-3 and TRBJ2-1; 8 positions agree with TRBD2. Germline-derived CDR1 and CDR2 are ENHRY and SYGVKD. This CDR3 is 17 amino acids long. J was trimmed by 5 bases and V by 0 bases; bases with no gene match: 9.

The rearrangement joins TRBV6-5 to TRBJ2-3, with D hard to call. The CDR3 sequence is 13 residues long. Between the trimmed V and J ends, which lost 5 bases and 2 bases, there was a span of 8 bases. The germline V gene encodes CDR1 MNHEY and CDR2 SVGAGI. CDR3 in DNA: TGTGCCAGCAGTCTCTCAGACACAGATACGCAGTATTTT. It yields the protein CASSLSDTDTQYF.

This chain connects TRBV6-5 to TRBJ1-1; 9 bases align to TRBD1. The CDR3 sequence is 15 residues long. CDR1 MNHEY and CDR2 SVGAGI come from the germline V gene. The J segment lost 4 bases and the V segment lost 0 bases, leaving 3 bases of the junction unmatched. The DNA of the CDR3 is TGTGCCAGCAGTTACTCTCGGGACAGGGTCACTGAAGCTTTCTTT. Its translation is CASSYSRDRVTEAFF.

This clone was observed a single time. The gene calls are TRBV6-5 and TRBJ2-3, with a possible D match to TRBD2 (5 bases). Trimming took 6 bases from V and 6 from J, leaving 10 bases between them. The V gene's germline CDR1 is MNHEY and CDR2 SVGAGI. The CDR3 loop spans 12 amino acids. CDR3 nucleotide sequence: TGTGCCAGCAGAAGAAGAGGGGATACGCAGTATTTT. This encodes CASRRRGDTQYF.

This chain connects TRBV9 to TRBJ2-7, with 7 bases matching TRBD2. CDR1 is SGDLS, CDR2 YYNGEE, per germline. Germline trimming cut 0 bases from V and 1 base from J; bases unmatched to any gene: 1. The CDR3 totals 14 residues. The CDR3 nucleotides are TGTGCCAGCAGCGTAGGGGAGGGATCCTACGAGCAGTACTTC. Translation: CASSVGEGSYEQYF.

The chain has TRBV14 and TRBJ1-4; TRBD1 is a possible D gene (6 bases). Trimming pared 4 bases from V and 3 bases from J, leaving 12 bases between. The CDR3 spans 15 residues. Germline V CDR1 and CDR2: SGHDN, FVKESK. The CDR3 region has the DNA TGTGCCAGCAGCCGGCTCCAGGGGTCTAATGAAAAACTGTTTTTT. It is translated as CASSRLQGSNEKLFF.